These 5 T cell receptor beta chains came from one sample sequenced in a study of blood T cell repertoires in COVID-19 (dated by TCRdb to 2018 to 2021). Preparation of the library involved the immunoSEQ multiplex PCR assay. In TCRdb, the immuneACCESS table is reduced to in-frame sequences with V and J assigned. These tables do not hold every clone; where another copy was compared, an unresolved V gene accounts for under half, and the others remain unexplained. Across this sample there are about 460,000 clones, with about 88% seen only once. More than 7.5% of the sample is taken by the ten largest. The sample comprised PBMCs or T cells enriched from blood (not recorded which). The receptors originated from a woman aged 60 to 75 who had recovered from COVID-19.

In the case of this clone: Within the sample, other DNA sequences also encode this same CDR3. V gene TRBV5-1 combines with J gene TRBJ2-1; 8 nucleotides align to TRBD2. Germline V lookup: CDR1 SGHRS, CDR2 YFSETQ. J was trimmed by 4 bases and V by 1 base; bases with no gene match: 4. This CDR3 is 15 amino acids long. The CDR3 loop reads CASSLSSGAYNEQFF. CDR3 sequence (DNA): TGCGCCAGCAGCTTGAGTAGCGGGGCTTACAATGAGCAGTTCTTC.

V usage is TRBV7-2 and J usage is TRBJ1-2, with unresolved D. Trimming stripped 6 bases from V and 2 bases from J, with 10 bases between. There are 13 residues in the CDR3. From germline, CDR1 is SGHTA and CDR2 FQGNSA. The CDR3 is CASSFGLNYGYTF. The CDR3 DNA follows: TGTGCCAGCAGTTTTGGACTGAACTATGGCTACACCTTC. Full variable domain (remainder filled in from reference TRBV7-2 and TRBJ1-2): GAGVSQSPSNKVTEKGKDVELRCDPISGHTALYWYRQSLGQGLEFLIYFQGNSAPDKSGLPSDRFSAERTGGSVSTLTIQRTQQEDSAVYLCASSFGLNYGYTFGSGTRLTVV.

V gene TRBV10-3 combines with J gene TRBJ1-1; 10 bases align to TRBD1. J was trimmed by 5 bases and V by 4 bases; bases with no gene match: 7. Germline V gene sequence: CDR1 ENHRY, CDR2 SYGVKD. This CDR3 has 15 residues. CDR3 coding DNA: TGTGCCATCAGTGCCCCCGACAGGGGGCGAACTGAAGCTTTCTTT. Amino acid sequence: CAISAPDRGRTEAFF.

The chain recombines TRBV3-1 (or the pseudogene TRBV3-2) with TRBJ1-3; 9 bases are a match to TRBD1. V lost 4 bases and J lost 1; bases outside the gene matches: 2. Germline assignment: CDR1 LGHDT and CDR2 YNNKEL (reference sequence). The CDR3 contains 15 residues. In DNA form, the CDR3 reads TGTGCCAGCAGCCCCGACAGGGGGTCTGGAAACACCATATATTTT. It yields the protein CASSPDRGSGNTIYF.

CDR3 DNA sequence: TGTGCCACCAGTGCTGGGGGGTGGGACATTCAGTACTTC. Residues: CATSAGGWDIQYF. V is TRBV24-1 and J is TRBJ2-4; weak D call: TRBD2 (6 bases). The germline V gene has CDR1 KGHDR and CDR2 SFDVKD. V was trimmed by 5 bases and J by 8 bases, leaving 12 bases between them. The CDR3 totals 13 residues.